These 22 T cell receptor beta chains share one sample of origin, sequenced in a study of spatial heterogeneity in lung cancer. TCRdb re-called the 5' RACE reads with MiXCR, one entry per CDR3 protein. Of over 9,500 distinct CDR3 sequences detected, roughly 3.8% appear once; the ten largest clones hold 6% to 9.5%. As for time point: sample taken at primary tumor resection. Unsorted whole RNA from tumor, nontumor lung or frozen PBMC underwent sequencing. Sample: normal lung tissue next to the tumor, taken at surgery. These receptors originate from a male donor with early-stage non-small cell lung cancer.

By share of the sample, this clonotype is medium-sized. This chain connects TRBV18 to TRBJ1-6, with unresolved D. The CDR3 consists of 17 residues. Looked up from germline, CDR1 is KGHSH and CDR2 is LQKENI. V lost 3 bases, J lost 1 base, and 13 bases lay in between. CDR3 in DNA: TGTGCCAGCTCACCCGCCAGCGGGTCGTCCTATAATTCACCCCTCCACTTT. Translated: CASSPASGSSYNSPLHF.

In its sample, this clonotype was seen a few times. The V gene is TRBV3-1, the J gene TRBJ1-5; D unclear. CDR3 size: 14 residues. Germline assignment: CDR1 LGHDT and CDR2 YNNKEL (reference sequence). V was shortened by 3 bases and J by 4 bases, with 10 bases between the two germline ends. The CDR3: CASSHNGPNQPQHF. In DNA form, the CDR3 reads TGTGCCAGCAGCCATAATGGCCCGAATCAGCCCCAGCATTTT.

For the CDR3, the DNA is TGTGCCAGCAGCTTTAGGGGGTCCACAGATACGCAGTATTTT. Its translation: CASSFRGSTDTQYF. The rearrangement uses TRBV7-2 and TRBJ2-3; D possibly corresponds to TRBD1 (6 bases). The germline V gene encodes CDR1 SGHTA and CDR2 FQGNSA. The CDR3 is 14 amino acids. Trimming took 3 bases from V and 2 from J, leaving 9 bases between them.

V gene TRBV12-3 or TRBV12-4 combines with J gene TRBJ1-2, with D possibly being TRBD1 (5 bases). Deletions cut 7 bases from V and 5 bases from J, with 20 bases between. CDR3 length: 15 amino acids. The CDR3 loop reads CASTFGTPTSYGYTF. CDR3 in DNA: TGTGCCAGCACCTTTGGGACGCCCACTTCATATGGCTACACCTTC.

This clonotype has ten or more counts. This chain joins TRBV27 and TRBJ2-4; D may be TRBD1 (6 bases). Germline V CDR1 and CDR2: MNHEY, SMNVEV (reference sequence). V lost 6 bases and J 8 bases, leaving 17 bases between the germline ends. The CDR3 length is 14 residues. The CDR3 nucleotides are TGTGCCAGCAGCCACTGGGGGCCTCAGGACATTCAGTACTTC. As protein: CASSHWGPQDIQYF.

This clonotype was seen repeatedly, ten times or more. The CDR3, as DNA: TGTGCCAGTAGTGCAAGGGGAAGCACCGGGGAGCTGTTTTTT. It specifies CASSARGSTGELFF. V gene TRBV19 combines with J gene TRBJ2-2; a weak D match, TRBD1 (5 bases). CDR3 length equals 14 residues. Germline CDR1 reads LNHDA; CDR2 reads SQIVND (reference sequence). The ends were cut back, 5 bases at V and 4 bases at J, with 11 bases in the middle.

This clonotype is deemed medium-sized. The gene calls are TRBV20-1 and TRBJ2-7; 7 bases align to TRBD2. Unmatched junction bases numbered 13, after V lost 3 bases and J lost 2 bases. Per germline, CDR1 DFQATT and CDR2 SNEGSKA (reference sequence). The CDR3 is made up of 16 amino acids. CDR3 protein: CSASQASGVLTYEQYF. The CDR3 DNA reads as TGCAGTGCTAGTCAGGCTAGCGGCGTCCTCACCTACGAGCAGTACTTC.

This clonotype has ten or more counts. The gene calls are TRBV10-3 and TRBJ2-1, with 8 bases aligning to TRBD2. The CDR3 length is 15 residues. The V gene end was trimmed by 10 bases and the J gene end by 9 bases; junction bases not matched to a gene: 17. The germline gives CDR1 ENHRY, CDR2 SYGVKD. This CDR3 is CATRWEREINGEQFF. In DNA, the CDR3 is TGTGCCACCCGTTGGGAGCGGGAGATAAACGGTGAGCAGTTCTTC.

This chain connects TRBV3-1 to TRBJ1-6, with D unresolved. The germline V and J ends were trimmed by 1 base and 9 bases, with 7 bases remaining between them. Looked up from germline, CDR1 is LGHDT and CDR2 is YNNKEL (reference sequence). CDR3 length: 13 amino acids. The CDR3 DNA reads TGTGCCAGCAGCCAAGGGGTGGCTTCACCCCTCCACTTT. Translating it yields CASSQGVASPLHF.

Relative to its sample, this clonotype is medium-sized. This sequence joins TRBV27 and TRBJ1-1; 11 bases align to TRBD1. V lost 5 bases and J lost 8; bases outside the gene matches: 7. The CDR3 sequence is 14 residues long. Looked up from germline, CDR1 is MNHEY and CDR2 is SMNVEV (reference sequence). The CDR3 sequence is CASSDRTGGLEAFF. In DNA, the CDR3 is TGTGCCAGCAGTGACAGGACAGGGGGCTTGGAAGCTTTCTTT.

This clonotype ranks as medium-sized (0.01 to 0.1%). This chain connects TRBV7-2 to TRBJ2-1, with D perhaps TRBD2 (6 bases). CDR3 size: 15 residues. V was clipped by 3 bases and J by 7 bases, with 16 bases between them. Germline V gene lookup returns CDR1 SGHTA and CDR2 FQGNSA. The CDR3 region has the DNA TGTGCCAGCAGCTTGGGGAGGACAAGGCTAAATGAGCAGTTCTTC. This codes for CASSLGRTRLNEQFF.

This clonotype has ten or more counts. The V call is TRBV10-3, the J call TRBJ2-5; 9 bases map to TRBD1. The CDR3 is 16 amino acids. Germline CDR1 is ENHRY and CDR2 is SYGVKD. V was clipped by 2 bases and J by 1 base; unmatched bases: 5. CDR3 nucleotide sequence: TGTGCCATCAGTGAGCCGCGGGACAGGGTCCAAGAGACCCAGTACTTC. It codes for CAISEPRDRVQETQYF.

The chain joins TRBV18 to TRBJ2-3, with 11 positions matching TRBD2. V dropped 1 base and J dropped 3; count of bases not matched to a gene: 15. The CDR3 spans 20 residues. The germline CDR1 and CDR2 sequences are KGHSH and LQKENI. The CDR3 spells CASSPRTSGSAGLGTDTQYF. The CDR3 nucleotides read TGTGCCAGCTCACCACGAACTAGCGGGAGTGCGGGCCTGGGGACAGATACGCAGTATTTT.

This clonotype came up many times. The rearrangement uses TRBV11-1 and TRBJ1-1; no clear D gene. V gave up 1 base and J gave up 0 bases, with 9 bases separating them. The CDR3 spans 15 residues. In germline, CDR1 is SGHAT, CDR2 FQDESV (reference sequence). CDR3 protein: CASSLGARMNTEAFF. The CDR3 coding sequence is TGTGCCAGCAGCTTAGGGGCCCGGATGAACACTGAAGCTTTCTTT.

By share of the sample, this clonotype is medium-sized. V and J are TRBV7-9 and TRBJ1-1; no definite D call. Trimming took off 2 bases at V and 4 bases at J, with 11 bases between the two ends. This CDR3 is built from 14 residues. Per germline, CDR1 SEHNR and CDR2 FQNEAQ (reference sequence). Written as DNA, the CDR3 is TGTGCCAGCAGCTTAATGGGGAAGCTCACTGAAGCTTTCTTT. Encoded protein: CASSLMGKLTEAFF. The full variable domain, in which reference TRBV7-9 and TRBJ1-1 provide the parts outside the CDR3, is DTGVSQNPRHKITKRGQNVTFRCDPISEHNRLYWYRQTLGQGPEFLTYFQNEAQLEKSRLLSDRFSAERPKGSFSTLEIQRTEQGDSAMYLCASSLMGKLTEAFFGQGTRLTVV.

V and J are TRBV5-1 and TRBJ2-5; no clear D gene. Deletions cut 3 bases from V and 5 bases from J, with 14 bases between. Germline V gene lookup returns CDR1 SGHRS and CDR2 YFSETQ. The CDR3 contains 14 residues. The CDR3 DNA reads TGCGCCAGCAGCTCCCGCCAGTCTGGGGAGACCCAGTACTTC. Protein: CASSSRQSGETQYF.

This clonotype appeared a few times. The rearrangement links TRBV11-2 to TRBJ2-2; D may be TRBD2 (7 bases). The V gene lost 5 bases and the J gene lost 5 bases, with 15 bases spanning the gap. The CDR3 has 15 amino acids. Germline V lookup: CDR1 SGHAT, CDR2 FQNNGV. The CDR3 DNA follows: TGTGCCAGCAGCCGAAGGGGGGGCTTGACCGGGGAGCTGTTTTTT. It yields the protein CASSRRGGLTGELFF.

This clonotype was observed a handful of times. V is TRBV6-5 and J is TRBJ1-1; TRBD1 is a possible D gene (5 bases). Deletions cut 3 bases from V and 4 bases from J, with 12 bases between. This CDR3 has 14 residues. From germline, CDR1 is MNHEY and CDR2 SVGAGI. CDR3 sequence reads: CASSYTYGGTEAFF. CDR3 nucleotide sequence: TGTGCCAGCAGTTATACGTATGGGGGCACTGAAGCTTTCTTT.

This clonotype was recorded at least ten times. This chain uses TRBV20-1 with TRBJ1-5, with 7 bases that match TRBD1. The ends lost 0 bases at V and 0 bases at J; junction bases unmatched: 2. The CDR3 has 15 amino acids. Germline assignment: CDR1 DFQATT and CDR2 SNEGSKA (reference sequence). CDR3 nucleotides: TGCAGTGCTAGAGAGACAGGGCATAGCAATCAGCCCCAGCATTTT. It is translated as CSARETGHSNQPQHF.

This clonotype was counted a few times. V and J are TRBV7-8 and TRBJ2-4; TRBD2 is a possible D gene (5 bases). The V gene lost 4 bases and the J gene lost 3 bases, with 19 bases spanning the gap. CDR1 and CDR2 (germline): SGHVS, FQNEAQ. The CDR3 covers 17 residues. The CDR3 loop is CASSSREGLTGKNIQYF. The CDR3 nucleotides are TGTGCCAGCAGCTCCCGGGAAGGCTTGACTGGCAAAAACATTCAGTACTTC.

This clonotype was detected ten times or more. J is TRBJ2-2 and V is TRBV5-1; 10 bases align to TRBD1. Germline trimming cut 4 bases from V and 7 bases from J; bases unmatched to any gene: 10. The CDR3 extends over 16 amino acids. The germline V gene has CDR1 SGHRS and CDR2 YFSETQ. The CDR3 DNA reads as TGCGCCAGCAGCCCCCGACAGGGGGCATTTGTCGGGGAGCTGTTTTTT. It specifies CASSPRQGAFVGELFF.

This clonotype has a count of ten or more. This chain's CDR3 is CASRRTGEADTQYF. The CDR3 bases are TGTGCCAGCAGGCGTACAGGGGAGGCAGATACGCAGTATTTT. The chain recombines TRBV6-6 with TRBJ2-3; possibly TRBD1 for D (7 bases). The CDR3 runs 14 residues. Trimming pared 6 bases from V and 4 bases from J, leaving 14 bases between. Germline V CDR1 and CDR2: MNHNY, SVGAGI (reference sequence).